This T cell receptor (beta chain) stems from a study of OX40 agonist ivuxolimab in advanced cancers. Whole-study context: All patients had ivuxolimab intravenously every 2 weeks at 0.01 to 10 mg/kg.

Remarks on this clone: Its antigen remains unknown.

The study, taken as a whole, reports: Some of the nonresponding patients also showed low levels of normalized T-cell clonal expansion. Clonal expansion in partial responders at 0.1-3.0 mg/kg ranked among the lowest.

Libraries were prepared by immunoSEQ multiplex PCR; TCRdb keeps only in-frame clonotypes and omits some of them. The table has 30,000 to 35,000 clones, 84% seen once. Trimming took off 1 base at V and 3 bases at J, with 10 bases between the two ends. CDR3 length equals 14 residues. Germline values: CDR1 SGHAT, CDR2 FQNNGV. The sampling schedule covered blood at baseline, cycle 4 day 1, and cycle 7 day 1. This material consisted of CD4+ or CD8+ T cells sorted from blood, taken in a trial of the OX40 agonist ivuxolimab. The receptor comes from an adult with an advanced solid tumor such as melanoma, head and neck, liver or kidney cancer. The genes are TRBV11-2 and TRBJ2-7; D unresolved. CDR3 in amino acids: CASSLASWGYEQYF. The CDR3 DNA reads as TGTGCCAGCAGCTTAGCCAGCTGGGGCTACGAGCAGTACTTC.